What follows is one T cell receptor beta chain and its context. This clonotype was recorded a few times. Its recognized antigen is unknown. The sample holds no much larger clone one base away, and base qualities are not on file. The donors were roughly 39 Caucasian individuals from Russia, aged roughly 6 to 90 years, who were systemically healthy. Approximately 9.3 milliliters of peripheral blood were collected from each donor into EDTA-treated Vacutainer tubes. Ficoll-Paque density-gradient centrifugation was used to isolate PBMCs, with at least 6.5 million per sample. Total RNA, at least 5.5 micrograms per sample, was extracted from PBMCs with Trizol reagent. For every donor, flow cytometry on a PBMC aliquot measured the percentage of naive CD45RAhigh/CD27high T cells. This specimen belongs to a study of blood T cells in healthy people across ages (dated by TCRdb to the mid-2010s). In terms of the full investigation: In model experiments, roughly one uniquely barcoded TCR beta cDNA molecule per two T cells was captured by template switching. The study measured age-related changes in TCR beta repertoire diversity using deep sequencing normalized with unique cDNA molecular identifiers. Donors were grouped into four age groups: young (average approximately 16 years), middle-aged (39), aged (about 60) and long-lived (around 82). Donors of different ages were randomly distributed across sequencing lanes to avoid experimental bias. For two donors (one aged 18 to 29 and one aged 80 or older), the study analyzed two additional independent replicas of 1 million unique cDNA reads from the same blood draw. Here is what the overall study found, with its caveats: There was a strong correlation between observed TCR beta diversity and the percentage of naive T cells measured by flow cytometry. Compared with the aged group, the long-lived group had more naive CD4+ T cells, fewer expanded clones and increased TCR diversity, a pattern suggesting age selection. Observed TCR beta diversity per million T cells fell roughly linearly with age, and a significant reduction was already apparent by age about 43. Because donor CMV infection status was unknown, age-related changes in expanded clonotypes were potentially confounded. Conclusive comparison of naive and antigen-experienced compartments was prevented by the profiling of bulk unsorted PBMCs. Estimates of total diversity based on one million sequenced T cells were regarded as lower bounds and as underestimates.

The library relied on 5' RACE. Sequencing instrument: Illumina HiSeq 2500. A second PCR of roughly 7 to 11 cycles was run with a J-beta primer mix and a sample-barcoded 5' primer. A template-switch 5' adaptor carrying 12 random nucleotides introduced a unique molecular identifier onto each TCR beta cDNA molecule. At least 2.5 million CDR3-containing paired-end reads were obtained from each sample. All of the RNA was converted into first-strand cDNA using the Mint cDNA synthesis kit, with a TRBC-specific oligonucleotide serving as the primer. Following uracil-DNA glycosylase treatment, all cDNA underwent a first 18-cycle PCR with the universal primers M1SS and BC2_uni_R. The paper's processing steps were these. Each sample was normalized by randomly selecting 1 million high-quality reads, each carrying a distinct molecular identifier. Instead of being binned into consensus sequences, reads that shared molecular identifiers were thrown out. MiTCR, run with a Q25 quality threshold and the strictest error-elimination algorithm, handled CDR3 identification, clonotype clustering and error correction. A nonparametric unseen species model with Euler transformation was used to estimate a lower bound on total TCR beta diversity. TCRdb reanalyzed the raw reads on its own, using fastp at Q25 for trimming and MiXCR for clone calling, and kept in-frame beta chains. Rows with a matching CDR3 protein are joined into one entry that keeps the most common DNA and genes. TCRdb assigned the V and J calls; the authors' analysis was not used. Present in this sample are under 2 million distinct CDR3 sequences, roughly 32% of which were seen just once. Roughly 10% of the sample lies in the top ten.

The junction shows trimming of 3 bases on V and 1 base on J, and the gene matches do not reach 11 bases of it. The CDR3 measures 18 amino acids from cysteine to phenylalanine. Only the CDR3 portion is preserved as DNA: 54 bases, with reading frame beginning at the first base. The sequenced material came from blood. The TCR originated in a woman in her 30s in good health. The V and J segments used are TRBV12-3 or TRBV12-4 and TRBJ2-1, and TRBD2 matches 8 of the central bases. The CDR3 corresponds to CASSFETSALYSYNEQFF. The nucleotide sequence reads as follows: TGTGCCAGCAGTTTTGAGACTAGCGCCCTATATTCCTACAATGAGCAGTTCTTC.